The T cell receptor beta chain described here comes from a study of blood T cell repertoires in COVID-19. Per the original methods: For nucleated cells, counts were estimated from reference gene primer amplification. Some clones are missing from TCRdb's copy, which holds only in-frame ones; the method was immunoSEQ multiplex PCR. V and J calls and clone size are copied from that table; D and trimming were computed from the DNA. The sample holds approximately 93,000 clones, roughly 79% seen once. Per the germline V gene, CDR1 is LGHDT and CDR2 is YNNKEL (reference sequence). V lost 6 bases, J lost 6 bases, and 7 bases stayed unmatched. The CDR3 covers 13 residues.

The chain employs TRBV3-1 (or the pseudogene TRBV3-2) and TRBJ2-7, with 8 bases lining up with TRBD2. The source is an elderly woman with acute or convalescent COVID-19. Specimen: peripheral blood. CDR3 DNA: TGTGCCAGCAGTGGCAGCGGGAGTGGCGAGCAGTACTTC. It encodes CASSGSGSGEQYF.